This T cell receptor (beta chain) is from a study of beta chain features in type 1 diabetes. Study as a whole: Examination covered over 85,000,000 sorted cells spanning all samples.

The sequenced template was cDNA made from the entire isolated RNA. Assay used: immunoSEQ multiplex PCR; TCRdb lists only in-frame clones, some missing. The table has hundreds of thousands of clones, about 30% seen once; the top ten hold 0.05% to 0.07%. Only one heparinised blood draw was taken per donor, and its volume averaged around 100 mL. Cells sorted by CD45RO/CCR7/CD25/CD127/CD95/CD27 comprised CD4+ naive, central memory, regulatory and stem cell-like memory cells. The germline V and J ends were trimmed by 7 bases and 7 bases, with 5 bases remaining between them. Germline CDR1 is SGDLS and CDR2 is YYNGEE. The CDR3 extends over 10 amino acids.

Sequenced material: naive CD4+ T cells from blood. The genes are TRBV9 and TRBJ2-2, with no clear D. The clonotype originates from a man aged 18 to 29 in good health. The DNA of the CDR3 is TGTGCCAGCGGAGACGGGGAGCTGTTTTTT. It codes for CASGDGELFF.